The following is a TCR beta chain sequence with its context. Its specificity is unknown. These data belong to a study of PD-1 blockade in classical Hodgkin lymphoma. Study-wide results and caveats: While CD8+ TCR diversity did not rise significantly by C4D1, CD4+ TCR diversity did.

Trimming left V 4 bases short and J 0 bases short, with 23 bases between. This CDR3 is 19 amino acids long. Per the germline V gene, CDR1 is MGHRA and CDR2 is YSYEKL. The table came from immunoSEQ multiplex PCR; TCRdb's copy has only in-frame clones and leaves some out. Altogether tens of thousands of clones are present, approximately 88% being singletons, with the ten largest covering around 20%. All patients relapsed after autologous stem cell transplantation, and brentuximab vedotin exposure varied. Complete response, partial response or progressive disease made up the best responses. The receptor was derived from a human donor with classical Hodgkin lymphoma. Sequencing used peripheral blood mononuclear cells (PBMCs), obtained at baseline. The chain employs TRBV4-1 and TRBJ2-3, with D perhaps TRBD1 or TRBD2 (5 bases each). CDR3: CASSLTGRRYAASTDTQYF. DNA of the CDR3: TGCGCCAGCAGCCTCACGGGGCGGAGATACGCAGCTAGCACAGATACGCAGTATTTT.